This T cell receptor (beta chain) was obtained from a study of CD8 T cells in ankylosing spondylitis. Germline V gene data show CDR1 as MNHEY and CDR2 as SMNVEV (reference sequence). The length of the CDR3 is 21 residues. V lost 4 bases and J lost 0; bases outside the gene matches: 17. This clonotype has at least ten counts. MiXCR was run by TCRdb on the 5' RACE reads, yielding one entry per CDR3 protein. The sample shows 250,000 to 300,000 distinct CDR3 sequences, 20% of them seen only once. The receptor was isolated from a male donor with ankylosing spondylitis or in good health (not recorded which). The chain recombines TRBV27 with TRBJ2-1, with 11 bases matching TRBD2. Sequencing was carried out using blood, either unsorted or a sorted T cell fraction (not recorded which). In nucleotides, the CDR3 is TGTGCCAGCAGTTCCCCATCACTAGCGGGAGACCAGATGATCTCCTACAATGAGCAGTTCTTC. Its protein is CASSSPSLAGDQMISYNEQFF.